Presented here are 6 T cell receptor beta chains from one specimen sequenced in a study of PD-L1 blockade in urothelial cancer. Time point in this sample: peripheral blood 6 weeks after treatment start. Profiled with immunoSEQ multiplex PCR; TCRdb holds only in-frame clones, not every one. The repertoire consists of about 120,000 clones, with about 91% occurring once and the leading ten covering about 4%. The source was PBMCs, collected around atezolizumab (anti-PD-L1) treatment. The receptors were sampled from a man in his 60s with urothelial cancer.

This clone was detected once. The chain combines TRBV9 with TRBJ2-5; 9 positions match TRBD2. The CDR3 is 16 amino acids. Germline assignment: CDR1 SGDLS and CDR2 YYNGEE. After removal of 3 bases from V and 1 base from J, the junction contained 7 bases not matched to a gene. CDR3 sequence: CASSAMRGGIQETQYF. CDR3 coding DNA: TGTGCCAGCAGCGCGATGCGGGGGGGGATCCAAGAGACCCAGTACTTC.

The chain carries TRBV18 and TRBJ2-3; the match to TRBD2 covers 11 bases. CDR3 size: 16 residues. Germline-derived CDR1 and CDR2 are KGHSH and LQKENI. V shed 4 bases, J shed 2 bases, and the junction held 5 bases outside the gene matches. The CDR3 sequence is CASSRSGGAHTDTQYF. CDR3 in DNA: TGTGCCAGCTCACGTAGCGGGGGGGCCCACACAGATACGCAGTATTTT. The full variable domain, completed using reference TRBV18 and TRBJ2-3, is NAGVMQNPRHLVRRRGQEARLRCSPMKGHSHVYWYRQLPEEGLKFMVYLQKENIIDESGMPKERFSAEFPKEGPSILRIQQVVRGDSAAYFCASSRSGGAHTDTQYFGPGTRLTVL.

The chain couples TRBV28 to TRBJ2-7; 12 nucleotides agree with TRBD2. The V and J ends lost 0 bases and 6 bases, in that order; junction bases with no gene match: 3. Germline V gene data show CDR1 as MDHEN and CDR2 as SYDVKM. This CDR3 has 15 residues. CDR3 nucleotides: TGTGCCAGCAGTTTATGGACTAGCGGGAGAAGCGAGCAGTACTTC. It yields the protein CASSLWTSGRSEQYF.

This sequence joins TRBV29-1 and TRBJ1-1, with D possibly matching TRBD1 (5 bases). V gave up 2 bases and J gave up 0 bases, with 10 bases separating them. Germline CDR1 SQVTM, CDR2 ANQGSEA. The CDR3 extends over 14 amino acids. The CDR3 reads CSVENQGLNTEAFF. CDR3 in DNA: TGCAGCGTTGAAAATCAGGGCTTGAACACTGAAGCTTTCTTT. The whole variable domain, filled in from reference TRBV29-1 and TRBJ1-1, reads SAVISQKPSRDICQRGTSLTIQCQVDSQVTMMFWYRQQPGQSLTLIATANQGSEATYESGFVIDKFPISRPNLTFSTLTVSNMSPEDSSIYLCSVENQGLNTEAFFGQGTRLTVV.

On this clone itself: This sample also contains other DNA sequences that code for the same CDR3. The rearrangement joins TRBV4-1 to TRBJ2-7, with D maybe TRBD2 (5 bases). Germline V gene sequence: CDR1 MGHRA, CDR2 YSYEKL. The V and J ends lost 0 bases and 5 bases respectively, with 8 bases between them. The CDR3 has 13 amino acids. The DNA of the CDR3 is TGCGCCAGCAGCCAAGATGAGGGCCACGAGCAGTACTTC. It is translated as CASSQDEGHEQYF.

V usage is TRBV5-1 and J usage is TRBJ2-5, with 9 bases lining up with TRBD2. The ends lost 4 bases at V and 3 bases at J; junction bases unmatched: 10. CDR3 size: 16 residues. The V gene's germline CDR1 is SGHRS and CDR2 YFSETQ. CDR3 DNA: TGCGCCAGCAGCCCCGGTGAGGTAGCGGGGGAAGAGACCCAGTACTTC. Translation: CASSPGEVAGEETQYF.